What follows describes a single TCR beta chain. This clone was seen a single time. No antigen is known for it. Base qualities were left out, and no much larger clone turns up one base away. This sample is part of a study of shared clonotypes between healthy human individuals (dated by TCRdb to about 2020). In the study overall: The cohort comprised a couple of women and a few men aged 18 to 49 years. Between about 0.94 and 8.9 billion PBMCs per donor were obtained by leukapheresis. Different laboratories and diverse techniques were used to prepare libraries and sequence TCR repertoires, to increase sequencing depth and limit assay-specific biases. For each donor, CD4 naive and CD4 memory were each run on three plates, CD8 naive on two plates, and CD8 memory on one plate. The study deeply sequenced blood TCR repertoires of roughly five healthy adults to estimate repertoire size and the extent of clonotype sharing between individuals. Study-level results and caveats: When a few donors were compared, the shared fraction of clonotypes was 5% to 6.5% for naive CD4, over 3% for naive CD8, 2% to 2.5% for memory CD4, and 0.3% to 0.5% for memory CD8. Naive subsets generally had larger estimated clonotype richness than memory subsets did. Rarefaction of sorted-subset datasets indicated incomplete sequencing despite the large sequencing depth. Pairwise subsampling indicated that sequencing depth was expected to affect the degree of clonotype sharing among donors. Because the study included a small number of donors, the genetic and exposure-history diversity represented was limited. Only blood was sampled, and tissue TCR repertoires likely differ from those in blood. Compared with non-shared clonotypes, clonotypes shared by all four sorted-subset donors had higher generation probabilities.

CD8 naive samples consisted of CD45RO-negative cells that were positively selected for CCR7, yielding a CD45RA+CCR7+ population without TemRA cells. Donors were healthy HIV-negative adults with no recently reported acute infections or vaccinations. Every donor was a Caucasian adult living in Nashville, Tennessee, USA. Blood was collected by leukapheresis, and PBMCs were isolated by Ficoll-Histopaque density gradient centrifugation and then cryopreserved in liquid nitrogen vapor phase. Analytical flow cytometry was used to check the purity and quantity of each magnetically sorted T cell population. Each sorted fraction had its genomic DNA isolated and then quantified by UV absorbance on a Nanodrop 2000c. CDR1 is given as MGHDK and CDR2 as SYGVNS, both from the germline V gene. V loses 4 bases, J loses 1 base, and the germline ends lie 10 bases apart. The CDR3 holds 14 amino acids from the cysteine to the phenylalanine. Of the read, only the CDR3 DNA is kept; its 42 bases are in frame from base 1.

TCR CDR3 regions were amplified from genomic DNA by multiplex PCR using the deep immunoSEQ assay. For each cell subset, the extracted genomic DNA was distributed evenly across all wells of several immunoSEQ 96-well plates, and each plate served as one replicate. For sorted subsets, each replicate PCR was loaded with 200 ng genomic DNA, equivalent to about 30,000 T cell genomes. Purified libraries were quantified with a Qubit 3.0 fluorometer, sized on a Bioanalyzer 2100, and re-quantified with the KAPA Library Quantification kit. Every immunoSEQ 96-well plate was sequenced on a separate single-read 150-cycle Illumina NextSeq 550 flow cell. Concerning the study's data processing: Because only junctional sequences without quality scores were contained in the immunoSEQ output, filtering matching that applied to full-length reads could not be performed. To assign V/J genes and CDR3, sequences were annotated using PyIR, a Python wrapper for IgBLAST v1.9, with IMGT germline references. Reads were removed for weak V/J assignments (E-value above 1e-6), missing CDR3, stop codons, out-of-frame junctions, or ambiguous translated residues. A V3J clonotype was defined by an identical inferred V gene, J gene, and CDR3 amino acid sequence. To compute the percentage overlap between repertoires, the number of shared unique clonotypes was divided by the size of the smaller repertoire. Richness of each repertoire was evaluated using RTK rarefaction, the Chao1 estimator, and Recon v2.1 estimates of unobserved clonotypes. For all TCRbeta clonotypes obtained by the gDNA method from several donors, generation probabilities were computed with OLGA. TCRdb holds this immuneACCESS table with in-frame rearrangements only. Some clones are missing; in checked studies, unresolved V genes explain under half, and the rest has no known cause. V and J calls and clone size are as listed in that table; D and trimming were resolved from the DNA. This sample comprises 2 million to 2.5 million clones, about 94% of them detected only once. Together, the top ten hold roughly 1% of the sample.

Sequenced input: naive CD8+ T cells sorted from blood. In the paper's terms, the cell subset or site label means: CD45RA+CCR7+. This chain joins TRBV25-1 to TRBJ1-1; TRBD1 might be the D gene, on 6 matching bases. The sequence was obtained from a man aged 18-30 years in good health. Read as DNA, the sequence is TGTGCCAGCAGTGCCCTACAGGGGAACACTGAAGCTTTCTTT. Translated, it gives CASSALQGNTEAFF.